Included here is one TCR beta chain sequence, with context. This sample stems from a study of shared clonotypes between healthy human individuals. Overall study context: A couple of women and a few men aged 18 to 49 served as donors. Each donor's CD8 memory used one plate, CD8 naive two, each CD4 subset three.

The length of the CDR3 is 18 residues. From germline, CDR1 is SGHVS and CDR2 FQNEAQ. V was pared by 4 bases and J by 1 base, with 20 bases between. Sequencing was performed with immunoSEQ multiplex PCR; in TCRdb, only in-frame clones are kept and a portion is missing. The table includes 2 million to 2.5 million clones, 85% to 95% detected once. Sequencing used naive CD4+ T cells from PBMCs. The subset denotes: CD45RA+ positively selected. This rearrangement joins TRBV7-8 to TRBJ1-5; D gene ambiguous. This TCR was sampled from a man aged 18 to 30 in good health. Some clones in this sample may be carry-over from other donors' samples. Here the CDR3 DNA reads TGTGCCAGCAGCTCCGCACGCCCCGTTGGGGAGAGCAATCAGCCCCAGCATTTT. Encoded protein: CASSSARPVGESNQPQHF.